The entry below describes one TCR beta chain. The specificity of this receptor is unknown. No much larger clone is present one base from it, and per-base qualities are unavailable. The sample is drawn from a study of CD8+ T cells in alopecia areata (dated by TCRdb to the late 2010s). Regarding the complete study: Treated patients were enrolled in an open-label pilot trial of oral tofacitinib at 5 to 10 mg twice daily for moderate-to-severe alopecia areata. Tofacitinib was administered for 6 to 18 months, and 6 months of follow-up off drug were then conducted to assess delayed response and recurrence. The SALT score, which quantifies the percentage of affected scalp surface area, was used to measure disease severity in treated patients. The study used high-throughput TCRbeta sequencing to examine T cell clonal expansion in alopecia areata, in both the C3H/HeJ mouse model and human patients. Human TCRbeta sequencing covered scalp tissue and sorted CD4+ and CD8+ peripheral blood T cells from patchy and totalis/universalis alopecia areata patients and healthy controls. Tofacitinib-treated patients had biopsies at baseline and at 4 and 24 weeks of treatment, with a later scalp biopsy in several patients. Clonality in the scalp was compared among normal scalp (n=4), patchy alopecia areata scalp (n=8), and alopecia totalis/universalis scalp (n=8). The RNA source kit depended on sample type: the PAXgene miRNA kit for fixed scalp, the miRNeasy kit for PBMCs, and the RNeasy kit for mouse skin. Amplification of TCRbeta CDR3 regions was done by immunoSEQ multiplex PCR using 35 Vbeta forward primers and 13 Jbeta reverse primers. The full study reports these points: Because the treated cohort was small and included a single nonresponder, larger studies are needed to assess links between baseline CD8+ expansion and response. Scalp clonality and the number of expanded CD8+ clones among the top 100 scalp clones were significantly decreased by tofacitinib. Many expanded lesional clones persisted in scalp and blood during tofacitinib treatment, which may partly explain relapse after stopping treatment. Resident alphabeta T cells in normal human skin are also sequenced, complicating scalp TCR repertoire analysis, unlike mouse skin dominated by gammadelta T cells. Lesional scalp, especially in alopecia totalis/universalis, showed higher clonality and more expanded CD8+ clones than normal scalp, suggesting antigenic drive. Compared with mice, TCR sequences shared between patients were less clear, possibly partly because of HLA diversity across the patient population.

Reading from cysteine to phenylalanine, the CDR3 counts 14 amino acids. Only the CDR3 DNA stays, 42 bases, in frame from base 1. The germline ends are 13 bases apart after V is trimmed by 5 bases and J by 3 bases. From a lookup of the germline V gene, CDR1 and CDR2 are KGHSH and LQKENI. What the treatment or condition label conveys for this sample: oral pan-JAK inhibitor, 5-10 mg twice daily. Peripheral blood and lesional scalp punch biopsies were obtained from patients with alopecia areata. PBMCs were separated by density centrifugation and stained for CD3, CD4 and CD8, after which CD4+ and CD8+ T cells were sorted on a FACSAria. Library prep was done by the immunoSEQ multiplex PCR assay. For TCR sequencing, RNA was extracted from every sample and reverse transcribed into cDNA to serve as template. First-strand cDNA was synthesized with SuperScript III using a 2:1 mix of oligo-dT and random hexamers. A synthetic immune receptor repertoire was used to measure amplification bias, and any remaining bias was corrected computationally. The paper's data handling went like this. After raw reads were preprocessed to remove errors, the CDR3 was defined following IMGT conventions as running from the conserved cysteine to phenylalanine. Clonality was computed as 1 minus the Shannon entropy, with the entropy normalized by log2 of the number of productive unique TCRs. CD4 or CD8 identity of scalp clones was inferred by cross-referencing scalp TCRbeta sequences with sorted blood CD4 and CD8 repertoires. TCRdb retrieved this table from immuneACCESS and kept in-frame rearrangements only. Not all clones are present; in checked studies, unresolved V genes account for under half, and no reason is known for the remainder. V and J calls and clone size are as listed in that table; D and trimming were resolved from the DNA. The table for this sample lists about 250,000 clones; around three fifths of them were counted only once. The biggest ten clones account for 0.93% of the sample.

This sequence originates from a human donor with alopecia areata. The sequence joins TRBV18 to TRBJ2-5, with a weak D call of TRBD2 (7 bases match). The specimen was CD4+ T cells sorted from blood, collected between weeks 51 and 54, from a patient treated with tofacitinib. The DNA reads TGTGCCAGCTCAATCGCGGGGGCAGAAGAGACCCAGTACTTC. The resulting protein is CASSIAGAEETQYF.